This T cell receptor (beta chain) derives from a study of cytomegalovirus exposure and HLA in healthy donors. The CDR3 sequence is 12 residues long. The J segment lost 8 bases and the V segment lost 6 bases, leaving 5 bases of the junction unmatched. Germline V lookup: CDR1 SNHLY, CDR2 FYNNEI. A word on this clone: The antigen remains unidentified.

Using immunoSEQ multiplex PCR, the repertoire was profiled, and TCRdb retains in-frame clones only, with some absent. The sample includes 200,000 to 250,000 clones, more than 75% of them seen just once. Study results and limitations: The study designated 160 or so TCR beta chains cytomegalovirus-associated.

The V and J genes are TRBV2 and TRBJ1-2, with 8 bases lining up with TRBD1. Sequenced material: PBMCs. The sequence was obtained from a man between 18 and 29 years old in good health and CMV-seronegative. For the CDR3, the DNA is TGTGCCAGCAGGTCAGGGGGCTGGGGCTACACCTTC. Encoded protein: CASRSGGWGYTF.